The 17 T cell receptor beta chains listed next were all sequenced from one sample in a study of blood T cell repertoires in COVID-19 (dated by TCRdb to 2018 to 2021). The library was made by the immunoSEQ multiplex PCR assay. TCRdb carries this immuneACCESS record with in-frame sequences only. Its versions omit some clonotypes, under half of them owing to an unresolved V gene in the studies checked, with the rest unexplained. This sample comprises fewer than 350,000 clones, roughly 79% of them detected only once. The ten top clones hold under 3% of the sample. The specimen sequenced was peripheral blood. The receptors come from a woman aged 60-75 years with active or convalescent COVID-19.

The chain uses TRBV28 and TRBJ1-5; D may be TRBD1 (6 bases). Trimming stripped 8 bases from V and 0 bases from J, with 14 bases between. The CDR3 sequence is 15 residues long. Germline CDR1 is MDHEN and CDR2 is SYDVKM. The CDR3 loop reads CASAGTLVSNQPQHF. CDR3 DNA sequence: TGTGCCAGCGCCGGGACACTCGTTAGCAATCAGCCCCAGCATTTT.

The rearrangement links TRBV29-1 to TRBJ1-1, with D tentatively TRBD1 (6 bases). Looked up from germline, CDR1 is SQVTM and CDR2 is ANQGSEA. V shed 1 base and J shed 4 bases, with 13 bases lying between them. The length of the CDR3 is 14 residues. This CDR3 is CSVEASGAGTEAFF. For the CDR3, the DNA is TGCAGCGTTGAAGCCTCAGGGGCGGGCACTGAAGCTTTCTTT.

The V and J genes are TRBV27 and TRBJ1-6; D may be TRBD1 (6 bases). The CDR3 sequence is 18 residues long. The ends were cut back, 4 bases at V and 5 bases at J, with 21 bases in the middle. Germline assignment: CDR1 MNHEY and CDR2 SMNVEV (reference sequence). Written as DNA, the CDR3 is TGTGCCAGCAGTTGGGGGCGTGGGGCGGAGAAACATAATTCACCCCTCCACTTT. Protein product: CASSWGRGAEKHNSPLHF.

V usage is TRBV7-2 and J usage is TRBJ1-1, with 8 bases matching TRBD1. The CDR3 is 14 residues long. V shed 5 bases, J shed 8 bases, and the junction held 10 bases outside the gene matches. From germline, CDR1 is SGHTA and CDR2 FQGNSA. The DNA of the CDR3 is TGTGCCAGCAGCGTTACAGGGGGTTTGATCGAAGCTTTCTTT. This gives the protein CASSVTGGLIEAFF.

The rearrangement uses TRBV7-2 and TRBJ2-1, with 15 bases matching TRBD2. The V gene end was trimmed by 3 bases and the J gene end by 5 bases; junction bases not matched to a gene: 8. CDR1 SGHTA and CDR2 FQGNSA come from the germline V gene. The CDR3 loop spans 18 amino acids. The CDR3 DNA follows: TGTGCCAGCAGCTTCAGCGGGACTAGCGGGGGGAGGGACAATGAGCAGTTCTTC. It codes for CASSFSGTSGGRDNEQFF. Based on the CDR3 plus reference TRBV7-2 and TRBJ2-1, the full variable domain is GAGVSQSPSNKVTEKGKDVELRCDPISGHTALYWYRQSLGQGLEFLIYFQGNSAPDKSGLPSDRFSAERTGGSVSTLTIQRTQQEDSAVYLCASSFSGTSGGRDNEQFFGPGTRLTVL.

The rearrangement uses TRBV19 and TRBJ1-1, with unresolved D. The V gene's germline CDR1 is LNHDA and CDR2 SQIVND (reference sequence). V dropped 0 bases and J dropped 5 bases, with 13 bases sitting between them. The CDR3 has 15 amino acids. The CDR3 is CASSIDRGVLTEAFF. For the CDR3, the DNA is TGTGCCAGTAGTATAGATCGCGGGGTTCTTACTGAAGCTTTCTTT.

This clone was seen just once. The V call is TRBV30, the J call TRBJ1-1, with a possible D match to TRBD1 (6 bases). This CDR3 is built from 14 residues. Trimming removed 0 bases at V and 4 bases at J, with 12 bases between. CDR1 is GTSNPN, CDR2 SVGIG, per germline (reference sequence). CDR3 bases: TGTGCCTGGAGTGTATATAAGGGGGTCACTGAAGCTTTCTTT. Its protein product is CAWSVYKGVTEAFF.

The chain recombines TRBV9 with TRBJ2-2; D possibly corresponds to TRBD1 (6 bases). The CDR3 has 16 amino acids. The germline V gene has CDR1 SGDLS and CDR2 YYNGEE. V lost 0 bases and J lost 2, with 11 bases in between. DNA for the CDR3: TGTGCCAGCAGCGTAGACACAGGGCTTAACACCGGGGAGCTGTTTTTT. It specifies CASSVDTGLNTGELFF. The full variable domain, completed using reference TRBV9 and TRBJ2-2, is DSGVTQTPKHLITATGQRVTLRCSPRSGDLSVYWYQQSLDQGLQFLIQYYNGEERAKGNILERFSAQQFPDLHSELNLSSLELGDSALYFCASSVDTGLNTGELFFGEGSRLTVL.

V gene TRBV4-3 combines with J gene TRBJ2-1, with D maybe TRBD2 (6 bases). V was trimmed by 4 bases and J by 10 bases, leaving 14 bases between them. Germline CDR1 is LGHNA and CDR2 is YSLEER. This CDR3 contains 13 residues. For the CDR3, the DNA is TGCGCCAGCAGCCTGGGACTCCCCGGGGAGCAGTTCTTC. Amino acid sequence: CASSLGLPGEQFF.

The chain is built from TRBV14 and TRBJ1-1; D is possibly TRBD1 (5 bases). Per germline, CDR1 SGHDN and CDR2 FVKESK. V was pared by 1 base and J by 3 bases, with 9 bases between. The CDR3 spans 14 residues. CDR3: CASSQVGTYTEAFF. CDR3 nucleotides: TGTGCCAGCAGCCAAGTCGGGACTTACACTGAAGCTTTCTTT. The complete variable domain, with remaining parts taken from reference TRBV14 and TRBJ1-1, reads EAGVTQFPSHSVIEKGQTVTLRCDPISGHDNLYWYRRVMGKEIKFLLHFVKESKQDESGMPNNRFLAERTGGTYSTLKVQPAELEDSGVYFCASSQVGTYTEAFFGQGTRLTVV.

The CDR3 DNA follows: TGCGCCAGCAGCTTGGAGGCCGCGACAGGGGGCACAGATACGCAGTATTTT. Its translation is CASSLEAATGGTDTQYF. This sequence joins TRBV5-1 and TRBJ2-3; 8 positions agree with TRBD1. The CDR3 covers 17 residues. Germline loops: CDR1 SGHRS, CDR2 YFSETQ. The V segment lost 0 bases and the J segment 1 base; nucleotides outside the gene matches: 7.

This clone was seen more than once but under ten times. V usage is TRBV28 and J usage is TRBJ1-2; D is possibly TRBD1 (5 bases). Germline CDR1 is MDHEN and CDR2 is SYDVKM. This CDR3 has 11 residues. V lost 8 bases to trimming and J lost 5 bases, with 9 bases between them. As DNA, the CDR3 is TGTGCCAGCTCGCAGGGATATGGCTACACCTTC. This translates into CASSQGYGYTF.

This clone has just a few counts. The gene calls are TRBV30 and TRBJ1-2; a weak D match, TRBD1 (5 bases). Trimming took off 3 bases at V and 8 bases at J, with 13 bases between the two ends. From germline, CDR1 is GTSNPN and CDR2 SVGIG (reference sequence). This CDR3 spans 12 amino acids. The CDR3 is CAWSPRARGYTF. The DNA for the CDR3 is TGTGCCTGGAGCCCCAGGGCTAGGGGCTACACCTTC.

V usage is TRBV5-1 and J usage is TRBJ2-7, with TRBD2 as a possible D gene (6 bases). The germline V gene encodes CDR1 SGHRS and CDR2 YFSETQ. This CDR3 contains 19 residues. V shed 0 bases and J shed 0 bases, with 22 bases lying between them. CDR3 in amino acids: CASSLATLPRGAPSYEQYF. Written as DNA, the CDR3 is TGCGCCAGCAGCTTGGCCACCCTCCCCCGCGGGGCGCCCTCCTACGAGCAGTACTTC.

Details on this clone: This same CDR3 is encoded by further DNA sequences in the sample. The rearrangement links TRBV7-2 to TRBJ1-1; 7 nucleotides line up with TRBD1. Germline V gene data show CDR1 as SGHTA and CDR2 as FQGNSA. The J segment lost 2 bases and the V segment lost 1 base, leaving 1 base of the junction unmatched. This CDR3 has 14 residues. For the CDR3, the DNA is TGTGCCAGCAGCTTAGGACAGGGAAACACTGAAGCTTTCTTT. Its protein product is CASSLGQGNTEAFF.

Comments on this clone: Other DNA sequences from this sample encode an identical CDR3 as well. The CDR3 loop is CASSTGNTEAFF. Here the CDR3 DNA reads TGTGCCAGCAGTACAGGGAACACTGAAGCTTTCTTT. The chain uses TRBV27 and TRBJ1-1; a weak D match, TRBD1 (5 bases). V lost 5 bases to trimming and J lost 1 base, with 5 bases between them. Germline CDR1 MNHEY, CDR2 SMNVEV (reference sequence). This CDR3 has 12 amino acids.

CDR3 nucleotides: TGTGCCAGCAGCACGACAGGGTTCTATGGCTACACCTTC. Translation: CASSTTGFYGYTF. The chain has TRBV7-2 and TRBJ1-2, with TRBD1 matching over 7 bases. CDR1 is SGHTA and CDR2 is FQGNSA in the germline V gene. This CDR3 comprises 13 residues. Trimming removed 5 bases from V and 4 bases from J; junction bases left unmatched: 4.